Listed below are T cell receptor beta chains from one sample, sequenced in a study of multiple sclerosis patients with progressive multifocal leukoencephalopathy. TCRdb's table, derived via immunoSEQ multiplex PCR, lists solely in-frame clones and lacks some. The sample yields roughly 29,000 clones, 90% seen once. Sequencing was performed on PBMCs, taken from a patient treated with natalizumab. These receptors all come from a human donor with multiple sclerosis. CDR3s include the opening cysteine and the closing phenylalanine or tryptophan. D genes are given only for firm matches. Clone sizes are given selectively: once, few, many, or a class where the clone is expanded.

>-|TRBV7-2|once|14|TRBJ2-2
TGTGCCAGCAGCTTCCAGACTAGTTCCGGGGAGCTGTTTTTT
CASSFQTSSGELFF
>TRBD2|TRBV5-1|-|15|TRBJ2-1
TGCGCCAGCAGCTCTAGCGGGGGCTCCTACAATGAGCAGTTCTTC
CASSSSGGSYNEQFF
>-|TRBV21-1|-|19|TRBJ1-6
TGTGCCAGCAGCAAATTCTTCAGGACAGGGAGCTCCTATAATTCACCCCTCCACTTT
CASSKFFRTGSSYNSPLHF
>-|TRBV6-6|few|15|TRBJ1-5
TGTGCCAGCAGTTACCGTGTTGTCGGCAATCAGCCCCAGCATTTT
CASSYRVVGNQPQHF
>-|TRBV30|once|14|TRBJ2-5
TGTGCCTGGAGGAGGGGGGAGGGGGGCGAGACCCAGTACTTC
CAWRRGEGGETQYF
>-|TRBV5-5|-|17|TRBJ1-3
TGTGCCAGCAGCTCCCCTCCAGGGGACTTCTCTGGAAACACCATATATTTT
CASSSPPGDFSGNTIYF
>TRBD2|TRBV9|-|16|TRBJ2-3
TGTGCCAGCAGCGTAGTGTGGGGAGGGGGCACAGATACGCAGTATTTT
CASSVVWGGGTDTQYF
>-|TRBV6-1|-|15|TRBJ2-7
TGTGCCAGCAGTGAACAGGACGGGAGCTCCTACGAGCAGTACTTC
CASSEQDGSSYEQYF
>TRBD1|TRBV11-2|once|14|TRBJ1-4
TGTGCCAGCAGCTGGGTGACAGGGAATGAAAAACTGTTTTTT
CASSWVTGNEKLFF
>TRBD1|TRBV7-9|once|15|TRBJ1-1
TGTGCCAGCAGCAAAGGACAGGGCGCGAACACTGAAGCTTTCTTT
CASSKGQGANTEAFF
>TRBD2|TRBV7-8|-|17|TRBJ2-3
TGTGCCAGCAGCTTAGTGGTCTTAGCGGGGGCCACAGATACGCAGTATTTT
CASSLVVLAGATDTQYF
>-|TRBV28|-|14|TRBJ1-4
TGTGCCAGCATCAAGACAGGCCATAATGAAAAACTGTTTTTT
CASIKTGHNEKLFF
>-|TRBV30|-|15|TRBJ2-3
TGTGCCTGGACCTGGACAGCCACCCGCACAGATACGCAGTATTTT
CAWTWTATRTDTQYF
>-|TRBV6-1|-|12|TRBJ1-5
TGTGCCAGCAGGCAGCGGAATCAGCCCCAGCATTTT
CASRQRNQPQHF
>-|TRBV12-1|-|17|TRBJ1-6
TGTGCCAGCATCAAAGGGTTGTGGGGCTCCTATAATTCACCCCTCCACTTT
CASIKGLWGSYNSPLHF
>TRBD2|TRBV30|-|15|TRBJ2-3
TGTGCCTGGAGTGATAGCGGGTTCTCCACAGATACGCAGTATTTT
CAWSDSGFSTDTQYF
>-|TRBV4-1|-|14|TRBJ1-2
TGCGCCAGCAGCCACCCCGACAGTCTTTACGGCTACACCTTC
CASSHPDSLYGYTF
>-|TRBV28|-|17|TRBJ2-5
TGTGCCAGCAGCCCTTTTAGGGCGGACCCCCTAGGAGAGACCCAGTACTTC
CASSPFRADPLGETQYF
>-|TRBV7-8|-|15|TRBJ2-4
TGTGCCAGCAGCTCCCCTACTGGGGCCAAAAACATTCAGTACTTC
CASSSPTGAKNIQYF
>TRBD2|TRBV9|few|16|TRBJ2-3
TGTGCCAGCAGCGTAGGTAGCGGGGGGTACACAGATACGCAGTATTTT
CASSVGSGGYTDTQYF
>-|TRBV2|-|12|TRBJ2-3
TGTGCCAGCCTACGGGGCACAGATACGCAGTATTTT
CASLRGTDTQYF